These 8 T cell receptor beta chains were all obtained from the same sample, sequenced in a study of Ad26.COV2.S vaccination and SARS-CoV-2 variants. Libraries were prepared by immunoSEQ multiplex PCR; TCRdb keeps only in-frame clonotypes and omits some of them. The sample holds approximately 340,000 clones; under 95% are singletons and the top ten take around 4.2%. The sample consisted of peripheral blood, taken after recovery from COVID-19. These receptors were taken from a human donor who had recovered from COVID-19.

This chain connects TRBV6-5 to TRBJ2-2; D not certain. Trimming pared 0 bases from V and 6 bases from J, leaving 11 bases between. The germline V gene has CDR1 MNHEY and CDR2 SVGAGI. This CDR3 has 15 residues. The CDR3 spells CASSYSFRLSGELFF. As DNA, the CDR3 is TGTGCCAGCAGTTACTCGTTTAGGCTTTCCGGGGAGCTGTTTTTT.

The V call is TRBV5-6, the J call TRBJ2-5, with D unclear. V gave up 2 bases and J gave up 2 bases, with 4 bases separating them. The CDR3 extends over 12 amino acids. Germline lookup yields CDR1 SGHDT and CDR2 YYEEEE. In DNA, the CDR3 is TGTGCCAGCAGCTTCGGACAAGAGACCCAGTACTTC. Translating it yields CASSFGQETQYF.

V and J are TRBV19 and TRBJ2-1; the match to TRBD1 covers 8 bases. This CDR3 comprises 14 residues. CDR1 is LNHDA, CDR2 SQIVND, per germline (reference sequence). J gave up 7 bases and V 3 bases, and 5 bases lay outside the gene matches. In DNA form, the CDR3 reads TGTGCCAGTAGTATGGGGACAGGCAGAAATGAGCAGTTCTTC. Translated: CASSMGTGRNEQFF.

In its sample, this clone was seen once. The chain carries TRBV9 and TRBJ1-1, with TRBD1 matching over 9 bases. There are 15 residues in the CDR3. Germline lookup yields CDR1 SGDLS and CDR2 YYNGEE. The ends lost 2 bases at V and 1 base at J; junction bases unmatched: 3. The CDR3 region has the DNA TGTGCCAGCAGCGTGGGACAGGGAGGGAACACTGAAGCTTTCTTT. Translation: CASSVGQGGNTEAFF.

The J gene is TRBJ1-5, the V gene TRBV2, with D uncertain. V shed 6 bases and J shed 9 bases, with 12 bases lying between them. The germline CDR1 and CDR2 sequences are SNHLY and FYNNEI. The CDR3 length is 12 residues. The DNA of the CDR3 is TGTGCCAGCAGCTATGGCAGCTTGCCCCAGCATTTT. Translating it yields CASSYGSLPQHF.

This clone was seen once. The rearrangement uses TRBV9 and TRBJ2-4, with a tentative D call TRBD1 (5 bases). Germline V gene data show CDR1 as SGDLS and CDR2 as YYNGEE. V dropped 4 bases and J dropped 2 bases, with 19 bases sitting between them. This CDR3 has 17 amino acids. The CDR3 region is CASSPRTQRGPKNIQYF. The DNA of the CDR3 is TGTGCCAGCAGCCCAAGGACACAACGCGGTCCCAAAAACATTCAGTACTTC.

CDR3 loop: CASTLTSGGYTDTQYF. DNA for the CDR3: TGTGCCAGTACCCTGACTAGCGGGGGCTACACAGATACGCAGTATTTT. The rearrangement links TRBV19 to TRBJ2-3; TRBD2 aligns across 12 bases. The CDR3 has 16 residues. Unmatched junction bases numbered 7, after V lost 7 bases and J lost 2 bases. Germline-derived CDR1 and CDR2 are LNHDA and SQIVND (reference sequence).

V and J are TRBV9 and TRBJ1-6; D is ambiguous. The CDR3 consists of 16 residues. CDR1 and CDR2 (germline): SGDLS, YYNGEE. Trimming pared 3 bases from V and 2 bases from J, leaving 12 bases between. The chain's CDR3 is CASSAATGPYNSPLHF. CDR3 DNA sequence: TGTGCCAGCAGCGCCGCAACCGGGCCCTATAATTCACCCCTCCACTTT.